The clone carrying this T cell receptor beta chain has at least ten counts. Its antigen is unidentified. This CDR3 has 11 residues. With 1 base removed from V and 4 bases from J, the gap between germline ends came to 5 bases. CDR1 DFQATT and CDR2 SNEGSKA come from the germline V gene (reference sequence). These data originate in a study of Graves' ophthalmopathy and Graves' hyperthyroidism. Overall study findings and caveats: The model's ophthalmopathy progression predictions had just under 71% sensitivity and less than 75% specificity. In separating ophthalmopathy from stable hyperthyroidism, a 13-signature model achieved 87.88% sensitivity and approximately 80% specificity.

Each donor who had ophthalmopathy showed moderate-to-severe activity, a CAS of ≥3, a NOSPECS of ≥4, and a duration under 3 months. Orbital computed tomography, together with clinical symptoms, serum thyroxine, TRAb and thyroid ultrasound, was used for diagnosis. TCR beta CDR3 regions were amplified from RNA transcripts. Investigators did first-round RT-PCR with HTBI primers, then second-round multiplex PCR. A single record per CDR3 protein comes from TCRdb applying MiXCR to the multiplex PCR reads. The repertoire holds approximately 330,000 distinct CDR3 sequences, with 17% as singletons. This clonotype originated in an adult man with Graves' ophthalmopathy. The material sequenced was peripheral blood. This sequence joins TRBV20-1 and TRBJ2-7; D not resolved. CDR3 amino acids: CSARGEYEQYF. CDR3 sequence (DNA): TGCAGTGCTAGAGGGGAATACGAGCAGTACTTC.